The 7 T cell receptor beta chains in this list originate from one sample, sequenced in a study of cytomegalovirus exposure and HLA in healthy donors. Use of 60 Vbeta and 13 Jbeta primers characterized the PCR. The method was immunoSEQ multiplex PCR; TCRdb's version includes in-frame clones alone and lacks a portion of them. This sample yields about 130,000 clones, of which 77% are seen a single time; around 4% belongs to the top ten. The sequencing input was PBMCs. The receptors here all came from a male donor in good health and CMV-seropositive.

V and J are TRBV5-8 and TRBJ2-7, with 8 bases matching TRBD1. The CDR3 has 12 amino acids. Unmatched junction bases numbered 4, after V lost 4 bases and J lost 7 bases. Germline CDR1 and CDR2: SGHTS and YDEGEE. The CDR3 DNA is TGTGCCAGCAGCGTTGACAGGGGTGAGCAGTACTTC. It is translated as CASSVDRGEQYF.

The CDR3 DNA is TGTGCCAGCAGCCCGGAAAACATTCAGTACTTC. Translated, it gives CASSPENIQYF. The chain joins TRBV2 to TRBJ2-4; D call uncertain. V was pared by 6 bases and J by 5 bases, with 5 bases between. Germline CDR1 and CDR2: SNHLY and FYNNEI. The CDR3 has 11 amino acids.

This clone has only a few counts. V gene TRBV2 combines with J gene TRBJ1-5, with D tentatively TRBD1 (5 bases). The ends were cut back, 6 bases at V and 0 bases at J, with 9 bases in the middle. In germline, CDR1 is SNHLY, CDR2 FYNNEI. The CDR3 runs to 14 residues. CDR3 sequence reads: CASRVDTSNQPQHF. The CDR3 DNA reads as TGTGCCAGCAGAGTGGACACTAGCAATCAGCCCCAGCATTTT.

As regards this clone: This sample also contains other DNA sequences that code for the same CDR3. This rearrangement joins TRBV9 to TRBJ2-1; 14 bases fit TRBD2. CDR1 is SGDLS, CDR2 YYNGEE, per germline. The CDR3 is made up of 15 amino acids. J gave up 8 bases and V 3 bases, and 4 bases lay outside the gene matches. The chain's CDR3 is CASSAGTSGSYEQFF. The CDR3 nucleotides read TGTGCCAGCAGCGCCGGGACTAGCGGGAGCTATGAGCAGTTCTTC.

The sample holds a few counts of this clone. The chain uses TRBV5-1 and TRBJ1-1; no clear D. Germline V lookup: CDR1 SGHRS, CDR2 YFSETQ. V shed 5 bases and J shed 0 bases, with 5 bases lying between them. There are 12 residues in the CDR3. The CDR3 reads CASRRMNTEAFF. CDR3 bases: TGCGCCAGCAGGAGGATGAACACTGAAGCTTTCTTT.

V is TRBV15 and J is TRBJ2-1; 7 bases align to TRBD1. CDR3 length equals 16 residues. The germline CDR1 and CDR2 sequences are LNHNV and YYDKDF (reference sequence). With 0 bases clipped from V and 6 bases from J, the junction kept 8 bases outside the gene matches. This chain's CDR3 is CATSRDLRTGGNEQFF. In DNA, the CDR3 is TGTGCCACCAGCAGAGATTTACGGACAGGTGGCAATGAGCAGTTCTTC.

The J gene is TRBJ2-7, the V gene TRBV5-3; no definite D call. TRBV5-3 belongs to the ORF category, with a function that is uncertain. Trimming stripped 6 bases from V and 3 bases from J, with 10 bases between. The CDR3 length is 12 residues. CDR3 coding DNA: TGTGCCAGAACCCCCCCCGGCTACGAGCAGTACTTC. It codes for CARTPPGYEQYF.